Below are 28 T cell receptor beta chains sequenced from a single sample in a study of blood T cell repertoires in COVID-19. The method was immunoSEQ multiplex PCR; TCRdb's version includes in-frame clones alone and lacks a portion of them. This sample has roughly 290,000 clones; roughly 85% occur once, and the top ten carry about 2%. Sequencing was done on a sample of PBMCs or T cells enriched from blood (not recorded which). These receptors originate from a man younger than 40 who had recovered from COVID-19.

The CDR3 is CASSLVFLSNQPQHF. Written as DNA, the CDR3 is TGTGCCAGCAGCTTAGTCTTCTTGAGCAATCAGCCCCAGCATTTT. V gene TRBV7-2 combines with J gene TRBJ1-5, with D hard to call. Germline V gene data show CDR1 as SGHTA and CDR2 as FQGNSA. The CDR3 sequence is 15 residues long. Trimming took off 1 base at V and 1 base at J, with 8 bases between the two ends.

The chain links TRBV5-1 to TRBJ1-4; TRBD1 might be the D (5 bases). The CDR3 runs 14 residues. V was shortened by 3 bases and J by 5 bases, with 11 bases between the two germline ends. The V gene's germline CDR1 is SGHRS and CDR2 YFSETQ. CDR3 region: CASSSLTENEKLFF. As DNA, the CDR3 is TGCGCCAGCAGCTCTCTGACAGAGAATGAAAAACTGTTTTTT.

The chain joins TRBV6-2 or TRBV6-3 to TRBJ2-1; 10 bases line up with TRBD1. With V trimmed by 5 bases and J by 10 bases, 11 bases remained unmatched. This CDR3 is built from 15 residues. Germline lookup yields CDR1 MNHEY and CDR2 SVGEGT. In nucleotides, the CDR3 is TGTGCCAGCAGTAAACCGGGACAGGGGATCCAGGAGCAGTTCTTC. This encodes CASSKPGQGIQEQFF.

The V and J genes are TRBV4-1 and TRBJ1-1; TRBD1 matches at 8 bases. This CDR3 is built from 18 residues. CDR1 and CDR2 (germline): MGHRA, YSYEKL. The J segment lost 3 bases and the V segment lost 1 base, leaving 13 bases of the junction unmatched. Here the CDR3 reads CASSQGGARQGPYTEAFF. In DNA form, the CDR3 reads TGCGCCAGCAGCCAAGGAGGGGCCCGACAGGGGCCCTACACTGAAGCTTTCTTT.

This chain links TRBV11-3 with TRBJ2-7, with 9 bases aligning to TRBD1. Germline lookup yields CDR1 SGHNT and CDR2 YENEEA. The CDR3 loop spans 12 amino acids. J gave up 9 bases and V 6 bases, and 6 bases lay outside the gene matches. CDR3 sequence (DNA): TGTGCCAGCAGGCGCGACAGGGGGAGGCAGTACTTC. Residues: CASRRDRGRQYF.

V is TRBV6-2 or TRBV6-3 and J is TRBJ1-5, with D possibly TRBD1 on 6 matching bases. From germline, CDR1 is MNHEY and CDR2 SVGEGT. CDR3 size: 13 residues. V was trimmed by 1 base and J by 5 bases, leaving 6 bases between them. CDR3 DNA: TGTGCCAGCAGTTACTACAGGGATCAGCCCCAGCATTTT. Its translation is CASSYYRDQPQHF.

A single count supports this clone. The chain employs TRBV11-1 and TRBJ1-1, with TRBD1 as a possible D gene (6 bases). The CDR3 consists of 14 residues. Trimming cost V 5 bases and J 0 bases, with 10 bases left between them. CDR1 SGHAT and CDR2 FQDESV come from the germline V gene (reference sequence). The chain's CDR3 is CASSLGGLNTEAFF. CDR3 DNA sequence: TGTGCCAGCAGCCTAGGGGGGCTGAACACTGAAGCTTTCTTT.

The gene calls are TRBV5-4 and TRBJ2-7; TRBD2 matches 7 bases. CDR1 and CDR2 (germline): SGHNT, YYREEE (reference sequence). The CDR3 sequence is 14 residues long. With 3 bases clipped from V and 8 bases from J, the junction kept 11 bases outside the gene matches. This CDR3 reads CASSYPSGPGKQYF. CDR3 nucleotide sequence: TGTGCCAGCAGCTACCCTAGCGGACCCGGGAAGCAGTACTTC. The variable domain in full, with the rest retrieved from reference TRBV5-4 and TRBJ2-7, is ETGVTQSPTHLIKTRGQQVTLRCSSQSGHNTVSWYQQALGQGPQFIFQYYREEENGRGNFPPRFSGLQFPNYSSELNVNALELDDSALYLCASSYPSGPGKQYFGPGTRLTVT.

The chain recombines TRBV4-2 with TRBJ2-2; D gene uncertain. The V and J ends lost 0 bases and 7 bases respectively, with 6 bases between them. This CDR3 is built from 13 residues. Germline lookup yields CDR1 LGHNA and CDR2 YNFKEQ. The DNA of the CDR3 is TGTGCCAGCAGCCAAGATCGCGACGGGGAGCTGTTTTTT. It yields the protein CASSQDRDGELFF.

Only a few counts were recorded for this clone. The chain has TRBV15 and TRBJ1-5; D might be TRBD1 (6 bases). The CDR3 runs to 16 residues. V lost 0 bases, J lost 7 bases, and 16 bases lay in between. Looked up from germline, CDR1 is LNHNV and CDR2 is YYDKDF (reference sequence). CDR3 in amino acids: CATSRDQGNSGQPQHF. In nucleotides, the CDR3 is TGTGCCACCAGCAGAGATCAGGGGAATTCCGGGCAGCCCCAGCATTTT.

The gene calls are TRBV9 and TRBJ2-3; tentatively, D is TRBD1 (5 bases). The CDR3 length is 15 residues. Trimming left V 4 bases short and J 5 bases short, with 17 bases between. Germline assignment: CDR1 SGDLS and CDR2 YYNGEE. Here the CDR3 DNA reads TGTGCCAGCAGCCCCGGCAGCGTCCAGGGAGATACGCAGTATTTT. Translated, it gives CASSPGSVQGDTQYF.

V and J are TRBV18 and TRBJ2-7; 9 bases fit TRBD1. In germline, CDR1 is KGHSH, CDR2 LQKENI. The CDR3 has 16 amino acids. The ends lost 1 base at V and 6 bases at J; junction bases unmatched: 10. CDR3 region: CASSPLGQGNPLEQYF. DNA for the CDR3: TGTGCCAGCTCACCACTAGGACAGGGGAACCCCCTCGAGCAGTACTTC.

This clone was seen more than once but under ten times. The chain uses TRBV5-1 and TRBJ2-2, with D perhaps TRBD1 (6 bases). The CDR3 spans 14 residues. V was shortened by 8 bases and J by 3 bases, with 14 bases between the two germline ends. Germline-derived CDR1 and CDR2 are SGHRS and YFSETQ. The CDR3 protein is CASSGDTYTGELFF. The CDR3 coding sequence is TGCGCCAGTTCCGGGGACACGTACACCGGGGAGCTGTTTTTT.

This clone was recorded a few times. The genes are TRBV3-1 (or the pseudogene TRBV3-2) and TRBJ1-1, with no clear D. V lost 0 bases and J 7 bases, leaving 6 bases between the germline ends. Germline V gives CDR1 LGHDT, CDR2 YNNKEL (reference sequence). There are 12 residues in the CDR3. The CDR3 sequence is CASSQDVSEAFF. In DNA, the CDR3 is TGTGCCAGCAGCCAAGATGTCAGTGAAGCTTTCTTT.

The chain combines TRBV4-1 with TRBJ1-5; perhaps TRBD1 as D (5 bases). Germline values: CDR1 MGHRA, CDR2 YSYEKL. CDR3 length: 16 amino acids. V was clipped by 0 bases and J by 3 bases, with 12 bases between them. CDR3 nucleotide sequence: TGCGCCAGCAGCCAAGAAGGTGCGGACACCAATCAGCCCCAGCATTTT. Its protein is CASSQEGADTNQPQHF.

As DNA, the CDR3 is TGCGCCAGCAGCCAAGTAAATGGGGGGAAATCTGGAAACACCATATATTTT. It specifies CASSQVNGGKSGNTIYF. The gene calls are TRBV4-1 and TRBJ1-3; TRBD1 might be the D (5 bases). Germline values: CDR1 MGHRA, CDR2 YSYEKL. Trimming pared 1 base from V and 1 base from J, leaving 14 bases between. The CDR3 consists of 17 residues.

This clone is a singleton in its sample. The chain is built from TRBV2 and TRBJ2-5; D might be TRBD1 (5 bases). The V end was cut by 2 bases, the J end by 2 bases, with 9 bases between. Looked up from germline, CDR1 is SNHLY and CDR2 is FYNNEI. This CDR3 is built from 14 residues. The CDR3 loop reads CASSEQGSQETQYF. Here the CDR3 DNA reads TGTGCCAGCAGTGAACAGGGTTCTCAAGAGACCCAGTACTTC.

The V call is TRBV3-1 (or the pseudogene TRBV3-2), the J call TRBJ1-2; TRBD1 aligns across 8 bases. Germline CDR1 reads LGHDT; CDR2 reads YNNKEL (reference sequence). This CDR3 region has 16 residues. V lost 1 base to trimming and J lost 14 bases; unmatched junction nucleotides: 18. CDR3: CASSQASGTGFSLTTF. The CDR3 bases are TGTGCCAGCAGCCAAGCTTCCGGGACAGGTTTTTCCCTTACGACCTTC.

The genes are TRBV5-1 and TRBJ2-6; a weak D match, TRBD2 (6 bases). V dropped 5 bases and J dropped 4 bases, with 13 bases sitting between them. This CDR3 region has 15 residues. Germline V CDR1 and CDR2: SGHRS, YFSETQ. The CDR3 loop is CASRTGGSGANVLTF. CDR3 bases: TGCGCCAGCAGGACCGGGGGTTCCGGGGCCAACGTCCTGACTTTC.

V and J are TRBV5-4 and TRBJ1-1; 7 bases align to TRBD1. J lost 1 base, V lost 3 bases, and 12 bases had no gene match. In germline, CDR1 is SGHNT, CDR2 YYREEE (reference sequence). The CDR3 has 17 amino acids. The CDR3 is CASSSGPGQMTNTEAFF. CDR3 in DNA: TGTGCCAGCAGCTCTGGTCCGGGACAGATGACGAACACTGAAGCTTTCTTT.

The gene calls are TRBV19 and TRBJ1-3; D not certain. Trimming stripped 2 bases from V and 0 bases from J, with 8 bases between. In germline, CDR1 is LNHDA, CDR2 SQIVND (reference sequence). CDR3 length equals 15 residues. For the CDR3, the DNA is TGTGCCAGTAGTATAATGTGGCACTCTGGAAACACCATATATTTT. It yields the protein CASSIMWHSGNTIYF.

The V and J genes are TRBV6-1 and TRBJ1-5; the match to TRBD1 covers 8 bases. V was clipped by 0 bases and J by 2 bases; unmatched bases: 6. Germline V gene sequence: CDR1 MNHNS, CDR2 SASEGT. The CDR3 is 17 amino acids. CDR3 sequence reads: CASSEAPGGHGNQPQHF. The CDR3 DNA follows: TGTGCCAGCAGTGAAGCACCAGGGGGCCACGGCAATCAGCCCCAGCATTTT.

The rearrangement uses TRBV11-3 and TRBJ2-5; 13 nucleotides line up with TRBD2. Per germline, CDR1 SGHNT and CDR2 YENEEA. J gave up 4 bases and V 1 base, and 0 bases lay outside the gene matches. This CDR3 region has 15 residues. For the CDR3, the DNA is TGTGCCAGCAGCTTAGGACTAGCGGGGGGAGAGACCCAGTACTTC. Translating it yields CASSLGLAGGETQYF.

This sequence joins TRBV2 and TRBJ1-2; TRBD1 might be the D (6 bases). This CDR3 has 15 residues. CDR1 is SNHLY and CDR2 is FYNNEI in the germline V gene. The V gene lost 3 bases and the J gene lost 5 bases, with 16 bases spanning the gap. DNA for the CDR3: TGTGCCAGCAGTGAGCTGAACAGGGCCCTTTATGGCTACACCTTC. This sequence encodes CASSELNRALYGYTF. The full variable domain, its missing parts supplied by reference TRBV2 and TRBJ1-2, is EPEVTQTPSHQVTQMGQEVILRCVPISNHLYFYWYRQILGQKVEFLVSFYNNEISEKSEIFDDQFSVERPDGSNFTLKIRSTKLEDSAMYFCASSELNRALYGYTFGSGTRLTVV.

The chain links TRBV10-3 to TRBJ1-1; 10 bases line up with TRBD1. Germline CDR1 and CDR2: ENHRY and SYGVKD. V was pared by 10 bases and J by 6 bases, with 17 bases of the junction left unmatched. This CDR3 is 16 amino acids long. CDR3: CASTGGKGQGSAEAFF. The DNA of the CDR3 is TGTGCCAGCACGGGGGGGAAGGGACAGGGGAGCGCTGAAGCTTTCTTT.

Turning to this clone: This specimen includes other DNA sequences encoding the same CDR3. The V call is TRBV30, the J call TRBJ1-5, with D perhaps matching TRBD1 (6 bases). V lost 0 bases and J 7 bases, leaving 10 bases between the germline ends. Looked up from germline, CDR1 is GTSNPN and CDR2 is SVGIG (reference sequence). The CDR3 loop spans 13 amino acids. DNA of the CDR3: TGTGCCTGGAGTGTTCAAGGGGGACAGCCCCAGCATTTT. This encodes CAWSVQGGQPQHF.

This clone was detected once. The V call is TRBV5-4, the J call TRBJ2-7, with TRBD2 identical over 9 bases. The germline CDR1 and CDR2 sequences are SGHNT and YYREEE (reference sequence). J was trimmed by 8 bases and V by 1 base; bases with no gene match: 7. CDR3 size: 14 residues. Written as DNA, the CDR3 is TGTGCCAGCAGCTTGCCCGCGGGGGGGGCACAGCAGTACTTC. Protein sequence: CASSLPAGGAQQYF.

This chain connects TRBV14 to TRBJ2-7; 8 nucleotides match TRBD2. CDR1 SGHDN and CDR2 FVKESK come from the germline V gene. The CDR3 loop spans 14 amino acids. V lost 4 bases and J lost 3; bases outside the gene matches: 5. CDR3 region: CASSPGGMDYEQYF. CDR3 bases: TGTGCCAGCAGCCCGGGGGGGATGGACTACGAGCAGTACTTC.